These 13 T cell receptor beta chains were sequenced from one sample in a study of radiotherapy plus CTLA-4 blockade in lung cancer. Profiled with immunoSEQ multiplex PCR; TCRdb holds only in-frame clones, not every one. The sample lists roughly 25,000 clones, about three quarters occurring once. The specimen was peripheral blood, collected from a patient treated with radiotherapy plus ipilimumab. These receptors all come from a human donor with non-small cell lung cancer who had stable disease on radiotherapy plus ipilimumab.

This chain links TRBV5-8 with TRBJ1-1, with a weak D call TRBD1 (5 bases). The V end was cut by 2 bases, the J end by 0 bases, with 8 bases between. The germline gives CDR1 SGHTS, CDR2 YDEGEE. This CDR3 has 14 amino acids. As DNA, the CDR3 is TGTGCCAGCAGCTTTAACAGGATGAACACTGAAGCTTTCTTT. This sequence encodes CASSFNRMNTEAFF.

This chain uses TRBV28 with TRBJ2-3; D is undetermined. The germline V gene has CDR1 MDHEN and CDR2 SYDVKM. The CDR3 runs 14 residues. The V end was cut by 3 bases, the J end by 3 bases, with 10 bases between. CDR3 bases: TGTGCCAGCAGTTTTGTGCCTCGAACAGATACGCAGTATTTT. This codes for CASSFVPRTDTQYF.

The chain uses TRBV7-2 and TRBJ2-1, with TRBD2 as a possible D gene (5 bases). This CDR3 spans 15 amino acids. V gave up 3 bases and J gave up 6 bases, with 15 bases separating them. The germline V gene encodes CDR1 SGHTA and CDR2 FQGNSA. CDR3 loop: CASSFRVGEGNEQFF. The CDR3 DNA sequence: TGTGCCAGCAGCTTTAGAGTGGGAGAGGGCAATGAGCAGTTCTTC.

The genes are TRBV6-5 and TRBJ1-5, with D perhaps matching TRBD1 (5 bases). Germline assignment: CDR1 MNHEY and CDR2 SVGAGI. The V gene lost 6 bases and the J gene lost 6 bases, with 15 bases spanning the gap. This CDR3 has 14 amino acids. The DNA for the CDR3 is TGTGCCAGCAGGGAGTCGGGGACGGGTCAGCCCCAGCATTTT. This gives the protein CASRESGTGQPQHF.

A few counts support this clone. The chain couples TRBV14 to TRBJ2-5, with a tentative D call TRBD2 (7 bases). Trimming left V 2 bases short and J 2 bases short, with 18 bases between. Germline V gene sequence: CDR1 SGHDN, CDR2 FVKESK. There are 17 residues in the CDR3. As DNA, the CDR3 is TGTGCCAGCAGCCAACGGCCCCGGGGGGCGAGGCAAGAGACCCAGTACTTC. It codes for CASSQRPRGARQETQYF.

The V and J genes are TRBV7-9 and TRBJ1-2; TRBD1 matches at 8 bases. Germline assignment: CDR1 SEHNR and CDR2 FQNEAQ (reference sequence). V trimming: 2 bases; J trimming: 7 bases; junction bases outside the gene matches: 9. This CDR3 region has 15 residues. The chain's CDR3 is CASSLTGQGAIGYTF. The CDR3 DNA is TGTGCCAGCAGCTTAACAGGACAGGGAGCCATTGGCTACACCTTC. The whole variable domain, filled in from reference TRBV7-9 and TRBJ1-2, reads DTGVSQNPRHKITKRGQNVTFRCDPISEHNRLYWYRQTLGQGPEFLTYFQNEAQLEKSRLLSDRFSAERPKGSFSTLEIQRTEQGDSAMYLCASSLTGQGAIGYTFGSGTRLTVV.

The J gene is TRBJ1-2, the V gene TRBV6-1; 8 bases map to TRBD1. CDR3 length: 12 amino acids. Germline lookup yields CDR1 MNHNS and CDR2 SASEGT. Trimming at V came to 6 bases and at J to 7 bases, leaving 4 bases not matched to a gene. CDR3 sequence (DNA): TGTGCCAGCAGGACAGGGGTGGGTGGCTACACCTTC. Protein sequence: CASRTGVGGYTF.

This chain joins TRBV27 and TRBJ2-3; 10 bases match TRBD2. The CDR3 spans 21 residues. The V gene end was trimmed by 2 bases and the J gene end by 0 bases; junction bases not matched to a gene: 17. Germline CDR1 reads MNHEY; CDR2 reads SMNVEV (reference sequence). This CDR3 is CASSLRVTGTSVTPSTDTQYF. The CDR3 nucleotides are TGTGCCAGCAGTTTAAGGGTAACCGGGACTAGCGTAACCCCTAGCACAGATACGCAGTATTTT.

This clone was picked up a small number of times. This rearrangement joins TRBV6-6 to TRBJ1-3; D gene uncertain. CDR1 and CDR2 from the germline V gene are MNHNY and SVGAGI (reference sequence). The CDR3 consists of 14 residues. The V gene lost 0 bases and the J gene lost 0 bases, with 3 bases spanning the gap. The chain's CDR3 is CASSYSHSGNTIYF. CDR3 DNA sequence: TGTGCCAGCAGTTACTCACACTCTGGAAACACCATATATTTT.

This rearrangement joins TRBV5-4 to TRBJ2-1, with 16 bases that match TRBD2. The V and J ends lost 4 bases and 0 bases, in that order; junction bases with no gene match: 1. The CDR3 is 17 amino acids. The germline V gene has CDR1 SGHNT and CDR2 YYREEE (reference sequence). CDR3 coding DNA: TGTGCCAGCAGCGGGACTAGCGGGAGGGCCTCCTACAATGAGCAGTTCTTC. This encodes CASSGTSGRASYNEQFF.

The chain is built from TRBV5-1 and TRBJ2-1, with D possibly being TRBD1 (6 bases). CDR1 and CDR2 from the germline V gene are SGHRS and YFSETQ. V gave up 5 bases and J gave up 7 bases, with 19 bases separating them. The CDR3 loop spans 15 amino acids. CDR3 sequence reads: CASREAMVQGNEQFF. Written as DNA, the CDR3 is TGCGCCAGCAGGGAGGCGATGGTACAGGGAAATGAGCAGTTCTTC.

The CDR3 coding sequence is TGTGCCAGCAGTGCCGGGAATTTTTATGGCTACACCTTC. Translated: CASSAGNFYGYTF. This chain joins TRBV2 and TRBJ1-2; D remains unclear. The CDR3 has 13 residues. Germline lookup yields CDR1 SNHLY and CDR2 FYNNEI. The V gene lost 4 bases and the J gene lost 5 bases, with 11 bases spanning the gap.

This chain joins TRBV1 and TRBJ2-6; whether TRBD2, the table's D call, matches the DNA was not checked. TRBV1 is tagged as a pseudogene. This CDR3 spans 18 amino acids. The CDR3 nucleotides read TGCACCAGCAGCAATGGGAGTTGTGCACAAAGTCGGGCCAACGTCCTGACTTTC. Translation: CTSSNGSCAQSRANVLTF.